The 23 T cell receptor beta chains presented below share a single source sample, sequenced in a study of cytomegalovirus exposure and HLA in healthy donors. The PCR made use of 60 Vbeta and 13 Jbeta primers. Produced via immunoSEQ multiplex PCR; TCRdb's table is partial and in-frame only. The sample holds 110,000 to 150,000 clones, about four fifths seen once. Sequences were obtained from PBMCs. These receptors came from a man aged 35-49 years in good health and CMV-seronegative.

The V and J genes are TRBV4-3 and TRBJ1-2; D gene ambiguous. Trimming cost V 0 bases and J 4 bases, with 6 bases left between them. The CDR3 totals 13 residues. The V gene's germline CDR1 is LGHNA and CDR2 YSLEER. In DNA, the CDR3 is TGCGCCAGCAGCCAAGATACAAGCTATGGCTACACCTTC. Translation: CASSQDTSYGYTF.

The CDR3 reads CASRQGKEKLFF. In DNA form, the CDR3 reads TGTGCCAGCAGGCAGGGTAAAGAAAAACTGTTTTTT. This chain uses TRBV27 with TRBJ1-4; TRBD1 might be the D (5 bases). The CDR3 sequence is 12 residues long. Germline CDR1 is MNHEY and CDR2 is SMNVEV (reference sequence). Trimming removed 6 bases at V and 8 bases at J, with 10 bases between.

The chain has TRBV6-1 and TRBJ2-2, with a possible D match to TRBD1 (7 bases). Germline V lookup: CDR1 MNHNS, CDR2 SASEGT. V gave up 8 bases and J gave up 4 bases, with 17 bases separating them. The CDR3 is made up of 15 amino acids. The CDR3 loop is CASRTRDSLTGELFF. Here the CDR3 DNA reads TGTGCCAGCCGTACGCGGGACAGCCTCACCGGGGAGCTGTTTTTT.

This chain joins TRBV5-4 and TRBJ2-5; D is perhaps TRBD2 (7 bases). The V gene lost 4 bases and the J gene lost 2 bases, with 24 bases spanning the gap. Per germline, CDR1 SGHNT and CDR2 YYREEE (reference sequence). The CDR3 extends over 18 amino acids. CDR3 nucleotides: TGTGCCAGCAGCGGAAAAGGGGGGGGGCCCCGATTACAAGAGACCCAGTACTTC. Its translation: CASSGKGGGPRLQETQYF. Based on the CDR3 plus reference TRBV5-4 and TRBJ2-5, the full variable domain is ETGVTQSPTHLIKTRGQQVTLRCSSQSGHNTVSWYQQALGQGPQFIFQYYREEENGRGNFPPRFSGLQFPNYSSELNVNALELDDSALYLCASSGKGGGPRLQETQYFGPGTRLLVL.

V usage is TRBV9 and J usage is TRBJ2-7, with D possibly matching TRBD2 (5 bases). V was clipped by 1 base and J by 4 bases, with 9 bases between them. The CDR3 is made up of 13 amino acids. Germline CDR1 is SGDLS and CDR2 is YYNGEE. The CDR3 here is CASSVREGYEQYF. In DNA, the CDR3 is TGTGCCAGCAGCGTACGTGAGGGTTACGAGCAGTACTTC. Full variable domain (missing parts from reference TRBV9 and TRBJ2-7): DSGVTQTPKHLITATGQRVTLRCSPRSGDLSVYWYQQSLDQGLQFLIQYYNGEERAKGNILERFSAQQFPDLHSELNLSSLELGDSALYFCASSVREGYEQYFGPGTRLTVT.

This sequence joins TRBV5-4 and TRBJ1-2, with 8 bases lining up with TRBD1. The ends lost 1 base at V and 4 bases at J; junction bases unmatched: 6. CDR3 length equals 15 residues. CDR1 is SGHNT, CDR2 YYREEE, per germline (reference sequence). CDR3 region: CASSLKAGGTYGYTF. In DNA form, the CDR3 reads TGTGCCAGCAGCTTGAAAGCAGGGGGCACCTATGGCTACACCTTC. Using reference TRBV5-4 and TRBJ1-2 for the parts outside the CDR3, the full variable domain is ETGVTQSPTHLIKTRGQQVTLRCSSQSGHNTVSWYQQALGQGPQFIFQYYREEENGRGNFPPRFSGLQFPNYSSELNVNALELDDSALYLCASSLKAGGTYGYTFGSGTRLTVV.

The gene calls are TRBV30 and TRBJ2-5; TRBD1 matches at 8 bases. The better agreement between TRBJ2-7 and the DNA end casts doubt on the J call. Germline V lookup: CDR1 GTSNPN, CDR2 SVGIG (reference sequence). The CDR3 extends over 14 amino acids. CDR3 sequence: CAWSFGQGLYEQYF. In DNA, the CDR3 is TGTGCCTGGAGTTTTGGACAGGGCCTCTACGAGCAGTACTTC.

This chain uses TRBV5-1 with TRBJ2-7; 7 positions agree with TRBD1. The CDR3 extends over 13 amino acids. The J segment lost 3 bases and the V segment lost 4 bases, leaving 4 bases of the junction unmatched. Germline V gene sequence: CDR1 SGHRS, CDR2 YFSETQ. The CDR3 nucleotides read TGCGCCAGCAGCACTGGACAGGTCTACGAGCAGTACTTC. It yields the protein CASSTGQVYEQYF.

The V gene is TRBV10-1, the J gene TRBJ2-2; a weak D match, TRBD1 (6 bases). Trimming left V 10 bases short and J 7 bases short, with 25 bases between. Germline assignment: CDR1 WNHNN and CDR2 SYGVQD (reference sequence). The CDR3 has 16 residues. This chain's CDR3 is CATPAPRGFYFGELFF. The CDR3 nucleotides read TGCGCCACCCCCGCTCCCAGGGGCTTTTATTTCGGGGAGCTGTTTTTT.

The rearrangement joins TRBV2 to TRBJ2-7; 14 positions agree with TRBD2. The CDR3 sequence is 16 residues long. Trimming at V came to 11 bases and at J to 1 base, leaving 10 bases not matched to a gene. Germline-derived CDR1 and CDR2 are SNHLY and FYNNEI. CDR3 in DNA: TGTGCCGGGACCCCGGGACTAGCGGGAGCATCCTACGAGCAGTACTTC. Translated: CAGTPGLAGASYEQYF.

The chain couples TRBV6-5 to TRBJ2-1; 9 nucleotides agree with TRBD2. The CDR3 consists of 15 residues. The germline V gene encodes CDR1 MNHEY and CDR2 SVGAGI. V trimming: 2 bases; J trimming: 5 bases; junction bases outside the gene matches: 4. The CDR3 sequence is CASSYRASGDNEQFF. The DNA of the CDR3 is TGTGCCAGCAGTTACCGGGCTAGCGGGGACAATGAGCAGTTCTTC.

The chain is built from TRBV30 and TRBJ1-3; 7 bases line up with TRBD1. V lost 1 base, J lost 4 bases, and 4 bases stayed unmatched. Per germline, CDR1 GTSNPN and CDR2 SVGIG (reference sequence). The CDR3 totals 14 residues. CDR3 residues: CAWSAGQKGNTIYF. CDR3 in DNA: TGTGCCTGGAGTGCGGGACAGAAGGGAAACACCATATATTTT.

This clone appeared a few times. The chain couples TRBV30 to TRBJ2-2; the D gene is possibly TRBD2 (6 bases). With 3 bases removed from V and 0 bases from J, the gap between germline ends came to 11 bases. Germline loops: CDR1 GTSNPN, CDR2 SVGIG (reference sequence). This CDR3 is built from 15 residues. CDR3 in DNA: TGTGCCTGGAGGGGAGGACGGACGAACACCGGGGAGCTGTTTTTT. Its protein is CAWRGGRTNTGELFF.

The V call is TRBV9, the J call TRBJ2-7, with 8 bases fitting TRBD2. Germline trimming cut 0 bases from V and 5 bases from J; bases unmatched to any gene: 7. Per the germline V gene, CDR1 is SGDLS and CDR2 is YYNGEE. The CDR3 consists of 15 residues. This chain's CDR3 is CASSVGGLALNEQYF. Written as DNA, the CDR3 is TGTGCCAGCAGCGTAGGCGGACTAGCTCTCAACGAGCAGTACTTC. Filled out from reference TRBV9 and TRBJ2-7, the complete variable domain reads DSGVTQTPKHLITATGQRVTLRCSPRSGDLSVYWYQQSLDQGLQFLIQYYNGEERAKGNILERFSAQQFPDLHSELNLSSLELGDSALYFCASSVGGLALNEQYFGPGTRLTVT.

The V call is TRBV18, the J call TRBJ2-7; D is ambiguous. The CDR3 consists of 14 residues. The ends were cut back, 3 bases at V and 2 bases at J, with 11 bases in the middle. Germline V gives CDR1 KGHSH, CDR2 LQKENI. The DNA of the CDR3 is TGTGCCAGCTCACCCCTAAAGCCTCCCTACGAGCAGTACTTC. The encoded protein is CASSPLKPPYEQYF.

This chain joins TRBV6-5 and TRBJ1-1, with D hard to call. The V gene's germline CDR1 is MNHEY and CDR2 SVGAGI. The ends were cut back, 0 bases at V and 0 bases at J, with 11 bases in the middle. This CDR3 spans 16 amino acids. This CDR3 reads CASSYSRRALNTEAFF. The DNA for the CDR3 is TGTGCCAGCAGTTACTCGAGGAGGGCTTTGAACACTGAAGCTTTCTTT.

This clone was seen only a few times. CDR3 sequence (DNA): TGTGCCAGCAGTAAAGCCGGGACTGGGGGAGTTGAGACCCAGTACTTC. This sequence encodes CASSKAGTGGVETQYF. The V and J genes are TRBV5-4 and TRBJ2-5; D perhaps matches TRBD2 (6 bases). CDR1 is SGHNT and CDR2 is YYREEE in the germline V gene (reference sequence). There are 16 residues in the CDR3. Trimming removed 5 bases at V and 5 bases at J, with 22 bases between.

In its sample, this clone was seen once. The genes are TRBV6-5 and TRBJ1-6; TRBD1 matches 8 bases. This CDR3 contains 15 residues. Germline V gives CDR1 MNHEY, CDR2 SVGAGI. Trimming took 0 bases from V and 10 from J; bases not matched to a gene: 5. CDR3 in amino acids: CASSYSPTGASPLHF. The CDR3 DNA sequence: TGTGCCAGCAGTTACTCACCGACAGGGGCCTCACCCCTCCACTTT.

The CDR3 DNA reads as TGTGCCTGGAGTGGAGGGGAGACCCAGTACTTC. Amino acids: CAWSGGETQYF. V usage is TRBV30 and J usage is TRBJ2-5; possible D gene TRBD2, 5 bases. The CDR3 loop spans 11 amino acids. Germline V lookup: CDR1 GTSNPN, CDR2 SVGIG (reference sequence). V was cut by 1 base and J by 5 bases, with 5 bases left in between.

This chain uses TRBV27 with TRBJ1-2; no firm D call. The germline V gene has CDR1 MNHEY and CDR2 SMNVEV (reference sequence). The ends were cut back, 6 bases at V and 7 bases at J, with 15 bases in the middle. The CDR3 loop spans 13 amino acids. This chain's CDR3 is CASSLTRVGGYTF. The CDR3 DNA sequence: TGTGCCAGCAGCCTCACGCGGGTAGGTGGCTACACCTTC.

V is TRBV15 and J is TRBJ1-1; D ambiguous. Between the trimmed V and J ends, which lost 0 bases and 1 base, there was a span of 9 bases. Germline loops: CDR1 LNHNV, CDR2 YYDKDF (reference sequence). This CDR3 is built from 15 residues. CDR3 bases: TGTGCCACCAGCAGAGATTCTAACCGGAACACTGAAGCTTTCTTT. Translated, it gives CATSRDSNRNTEAFF. Drawing the rest from reference TRBV15 and TRBJ1-1, the complete variable domain is DAMVIQNPRYQVTQFGKPVTLSCSQTLNHNVMYWYQQKSSQAPKLLFHYYDKDFNNEADTPDNFQSRRPNTSFCFLDIRSPGLGDTAMYLCATSRDSNRNTEAFFGQGTRLTVV.

The chain couples TRBV6-5 to TRBJ1-1; 8 nucleotides match TRBD1. The CDR3 covers 15 residues. The V and J ends lost 5 bases and 4 bases, in that order; junction bases with no gene match: 9. The germline gives CDR1 MNHEY, CDR2 SVGAGI. This chain's CDR3 is CASSRETGVTTEAFF. CDR3 in DNA: TGTGCCAGCAGTCGAGAGACAGGGGTTACCACTGAAGCTTTCTTT.

V is TRBV9 and J is TRBJ1-1; D is undetermined. The V and J ends lost 3 bases and 10 bases respectively, with 16 bases between them. The CDR3 is 13 amino acids. Germline assignment: CDR1 SGDLS and CDR2 YYNGEE. CDR3 region: CASSEGHAGGAFF. CDR3 bases: TGTGCCAGCAGCGAGGGTCATGCGGGTGGAGCTTTCTTT.